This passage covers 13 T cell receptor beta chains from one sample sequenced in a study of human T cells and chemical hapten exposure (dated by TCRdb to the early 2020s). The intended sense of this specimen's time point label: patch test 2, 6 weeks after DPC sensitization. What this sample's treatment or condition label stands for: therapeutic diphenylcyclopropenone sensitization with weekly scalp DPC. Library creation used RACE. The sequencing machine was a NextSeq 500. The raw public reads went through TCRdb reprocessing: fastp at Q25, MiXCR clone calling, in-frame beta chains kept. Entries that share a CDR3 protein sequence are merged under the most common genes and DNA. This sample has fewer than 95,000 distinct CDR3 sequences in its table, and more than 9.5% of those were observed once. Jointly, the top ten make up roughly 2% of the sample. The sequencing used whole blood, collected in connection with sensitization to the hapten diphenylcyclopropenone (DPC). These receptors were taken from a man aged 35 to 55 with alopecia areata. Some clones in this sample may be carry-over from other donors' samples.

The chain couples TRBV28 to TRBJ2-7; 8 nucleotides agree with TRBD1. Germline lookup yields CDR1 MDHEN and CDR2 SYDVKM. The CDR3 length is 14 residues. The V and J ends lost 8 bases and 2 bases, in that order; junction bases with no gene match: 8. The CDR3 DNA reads TGTGCCAGCCAATTCCTGACAGGGGCCTACGAGCAGTACTTC. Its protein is CASQFLTGAYEQYF.

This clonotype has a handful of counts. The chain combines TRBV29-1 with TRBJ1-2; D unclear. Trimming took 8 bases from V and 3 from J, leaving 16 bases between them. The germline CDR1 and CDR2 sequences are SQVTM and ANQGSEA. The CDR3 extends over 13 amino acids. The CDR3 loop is CSSREGMDYGYTF. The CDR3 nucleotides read TGCAGCTCCCGAGAAGGGATGGACTATGGCTACACCTTC.

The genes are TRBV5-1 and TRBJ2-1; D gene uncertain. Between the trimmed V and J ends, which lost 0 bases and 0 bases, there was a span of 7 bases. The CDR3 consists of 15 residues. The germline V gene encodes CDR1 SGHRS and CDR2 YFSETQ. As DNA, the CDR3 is TGCGCCAGCAGCTTGGACCCAAGCTCCTACAATGAGCAGTTCTTC. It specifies CASSLDPSSYNEQFF.

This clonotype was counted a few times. CDR3 sequence: CSVEAVGTDTQYF. For the CDR3, the DNA is TGCAGCGTTGAGGCGGTGGGCACAGATACGCAGTATTTT. This chain uses TRBV29-1 with TRBJ2-3; the D is unclear. Germline CDR1 and CDR2: SQVTM and ANQGSEA. The CDR3 contains 13 residues. V gave up 3 bases and J gave up 1 base, with 8 bases separating them.

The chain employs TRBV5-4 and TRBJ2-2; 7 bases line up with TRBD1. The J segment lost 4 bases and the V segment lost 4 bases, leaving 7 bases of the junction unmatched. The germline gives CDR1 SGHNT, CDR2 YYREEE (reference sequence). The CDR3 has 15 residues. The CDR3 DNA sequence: TGTGCCAGCAGCATACAGGGGCGGACCACCGGGGAGCTGTTTTTT. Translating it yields CASSIQGRTTGELFF.

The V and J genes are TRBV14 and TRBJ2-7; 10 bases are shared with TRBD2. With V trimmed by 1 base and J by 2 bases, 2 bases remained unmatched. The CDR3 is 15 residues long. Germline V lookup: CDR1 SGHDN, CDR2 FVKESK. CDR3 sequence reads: CASSQALAGAYEQYF. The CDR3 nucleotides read TGTGCCAGCAGCCAAGCGCTAGCGGGAGCCTACGAGCAGTACTTC.

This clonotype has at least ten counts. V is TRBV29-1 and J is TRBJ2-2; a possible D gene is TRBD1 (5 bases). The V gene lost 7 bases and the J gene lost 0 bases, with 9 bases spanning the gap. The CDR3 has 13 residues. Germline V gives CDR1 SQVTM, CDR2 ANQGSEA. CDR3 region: CSAPTANTGELFF. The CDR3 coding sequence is TGCAGCGCTCCGACAGCGAACACCGGGGAGCTGTTTTTT.

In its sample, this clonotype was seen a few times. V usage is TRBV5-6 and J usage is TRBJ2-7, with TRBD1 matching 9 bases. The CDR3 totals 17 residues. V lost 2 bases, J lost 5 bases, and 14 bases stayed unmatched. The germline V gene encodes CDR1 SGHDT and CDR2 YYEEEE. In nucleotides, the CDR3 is TGTGCCAGCAGCTTACCCCTCCCCGGGACAGGGATCGACGAGCAGTACTTC. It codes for CASSLPLPGTGIDEQYF.

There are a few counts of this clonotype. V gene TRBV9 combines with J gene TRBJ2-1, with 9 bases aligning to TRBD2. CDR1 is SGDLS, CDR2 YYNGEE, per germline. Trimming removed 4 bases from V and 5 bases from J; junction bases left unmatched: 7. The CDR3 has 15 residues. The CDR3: CASSSAGGLNNEQFF. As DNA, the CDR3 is TGTGCCAGCAGCTCTGCGGGGGGGTTGAACAATGAGCAGTTCTTC.

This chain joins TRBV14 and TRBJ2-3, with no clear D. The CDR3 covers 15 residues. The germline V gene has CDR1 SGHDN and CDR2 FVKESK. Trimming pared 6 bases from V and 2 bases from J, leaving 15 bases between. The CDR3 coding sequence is TGTGCCAGCAGACCCGGACCTTCTACCACAGATACGCAGTATTTT. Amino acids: CASRPGPSTTDTQYF.

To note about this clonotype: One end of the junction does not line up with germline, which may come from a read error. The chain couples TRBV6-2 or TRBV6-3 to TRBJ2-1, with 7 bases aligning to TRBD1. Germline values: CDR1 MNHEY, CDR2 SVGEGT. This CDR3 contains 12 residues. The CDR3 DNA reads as TGTGCCAGCAGTTATGGCGACAGGGTGAGGAGCTTC. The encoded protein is CASSYGDRVRSF.

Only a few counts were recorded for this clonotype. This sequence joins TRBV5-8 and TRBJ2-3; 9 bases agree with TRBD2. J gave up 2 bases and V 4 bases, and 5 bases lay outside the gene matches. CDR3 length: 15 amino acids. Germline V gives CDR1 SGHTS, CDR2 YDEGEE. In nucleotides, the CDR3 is TGTGCCAGCAGCCCCCGACTAGCGGCCACAGATACGCAGTATTTT. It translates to CASSPRLAATDTQYF.

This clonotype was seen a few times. CDR3 bases: TGCGCCAGCAGCTTTGCCAGGGGGGATGAAAAACTGTTTTTT. This sequence encodes CASSFARGDEKLFF. The chain employs TRBV5-1 and TRBJ1-4, with 7 bases that match TRBD1. CDR3 size: 14 residues. V shed 2 bases, J shed 6 bases, and the junction held 4 bases outside the gene matches. CDR1 and CDR2 from the germline V gene are SGHRS and YFSETQ.